The rows below give T cell receptor beta chains drawn from one sample of a study of blood T cells in healthy people across ages. From the 5' RACE reads, TCRdb called clonotypes with MiXCR, one entry per CDR3 protein. The sample carries about 1.4 million distinct CDR3 sequences, approximately 60% recorded once. Material for sequencing was blood. These receptors were taken from a man younger than 35 in good health. Both conserved end residues are trimmed from each CDR3. Clone sizes are given selectively: once, few, many, or a class where the clone is expanded.

clone_size v_call cdr3_aa
few TRBV27 ASSSQTGGAPTDTQY
NA TRBV12-3/TRBV12-4 ASSSLLGPQPQH
NA TRBV2 ASSEALLAGGMGETQY
once TRBV24-1 ATSASGVYT
NA TRBV5-6 ASSLRASGTGIRGYEQY
NA TRBV7-2 ASSLAGGSSYNEQY
once TRBV3-1 ASSHRDMTGELF
NA TRBV5-1 ASSPVTGAKNIQY
NA TRBV29-1 SVAIQGGRNEQY
NA TRBV5-1 ASSPGGTSFWDTQY
many TRBV3-1 ASSQELQSSGGKQETQY
few TRBV7-9 ASDSGIHTDTQY
NA TRBV10-2 ASSESDIPYEQY
NA TRBV2 ASSEQGNMNTEAF
NA TRBV29-1 SVEWGRYGYT
NA TRBV6-6 ASRPLDPGEEKLF
NA TRBV7-9 ASSSWTSFYGYT
NA TRBV7-7 ASSSGGRDNEQF
NA TRBV4-1 ASSSQTASGRQETQY
once TRBV7-6 ASSLAHLANNEQF
NA TRBV20-1 SANRGGRRTDTQY
NA TRBV5-5 ASSLTSGGGDTQY
once TRBV6-5 VNSYMGRATEKLF
few TRBV15 ATSSGGGTYNEQF
once TRBV11-1 ASSTRDLPGTGFSYEQY
NA TRBV10-3 AISEGQGGTPLGYGYT
NA TRBV6-1 ASRRKAGLTTNYGYT
NA TRBV7-9 ASSPGLALSSYNEQF
NA TRBV18 VSSTSYGYT
NA TRBV20-1 SATRDRGNKPQH
many TRBV27 ASSLLNEQF
NA TRBV29-1 SVVAPYETQY
NA TRBV10-3 AISESAWGTPEETQY
NA TRBV6-1 ASSEAQGSSGYEQY
few TRBV6-5 ASSYRRGGIDEQF
NA TRBV6-2/TRBV6-3 ASSTGIYGYT
once TRBV15 ATSSRGGEQY
NA TRBV4-2 ASSQERGPYYGYT
many TRBV2 ASKGGSSYNEQF
NA TRBV20-1 SARWGRVTDTQY
NA TRBV6-2/TRBV6-3 ATASNRAAPEQY
NA TRBV6-5 ASSYRVSTDEQF
NA TRBV27 ASSTEGGQGYTGELF
NA TRBV5-1 ASSFGGGEGANVLT
few TRBV10-3 AISPGTGNQPQH
NA TRBV20-1 SARDVGNYILAKNIQY
NA TRBV7-9 ALNREDSYGYT
few TRBV13 ASTRDVAYNEQF
NA TRBV29-1 SVEDYRGTDTQY
NA TRBV10-3 AISEIQGDPNYGYT
many TRBV15 ATSRDRDPGTEAF
NA TRBV2 ASSEMENTPVYQPQH
few TRBV4-3 ASSQGTGGSGANVLT
NA TRBV10-3 AISVGQGTQETQY
NA TRBV6-1 ASSEAFGETQY
once TRBV5-1 ASSVDSEAF
few TRBV20-1 SASTHWQGEQY